The clone carrying this T cell receptor beta chain was seen more than once but under ten times. Germline loops: CDR1 SGHTA, CDR2 FQGNSA. With 5 bases clipped from V and 3 bases from J, the junction kept 8 bases outside the gene matches. This CDR3 is built from 17 residues. This sample was included in a study of blood T cell repertoires in COVID-19. The assay was immunoSEQ multiplex PCR, and TCRdb's table has in-frame clones only and misses some. Altogether some 80,000 clones are present, approximately 80% being singletons, with the ten largest covering around 43%. The chain joins TRBV7-2 to TRBJ2-2, with 11 positions matching TRBD1. This receptor was obtained from a man older than 75 with acute or convalescent COVID-19. Source material: peripheral blood. In DNA, the CDR3 is TGTGCCAGCAGCACCGGACAGGGGGCATATGACACCGGGGAGCTGTTTTTT. It specifies CASSTGQGAYDTGELFF.